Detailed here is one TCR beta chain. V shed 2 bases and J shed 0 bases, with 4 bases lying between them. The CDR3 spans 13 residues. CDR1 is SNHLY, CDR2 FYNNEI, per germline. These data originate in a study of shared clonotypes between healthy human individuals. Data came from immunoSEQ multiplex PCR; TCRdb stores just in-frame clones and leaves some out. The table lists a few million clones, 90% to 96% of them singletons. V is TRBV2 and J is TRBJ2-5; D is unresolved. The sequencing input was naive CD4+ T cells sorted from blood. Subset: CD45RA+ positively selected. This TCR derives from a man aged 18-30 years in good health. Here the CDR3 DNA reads TGTGCCAGCAGTGAACGGAACCAAGAGACCCAGTACTTC. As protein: CASSERNQETQYF.